The next 18 T cell receptor beta chains were all read from a single sample in a study of T cell responses to AZD1222 COVID-19 vaccine (dated by TCRdb to the early 2020s). Sample time point, as interpreted from the label and publication: about 28 days (+/-7) after the second vaccine dose. Receptors were amplified or captured by the immunoSEQ multiplex PCR assay. TCRdb holds this immuneACCESS table with in-frame rearrangements only. Some clones are missing; in checked studies, unresolved V genes explain under half, and the rest has no known cause. Present in this sample are 95,000 to 150,000 clones, 80% to 95% of which were seen just once. In total, the top ten clones hold more than 7% of the sample. Material: peripheral blood, obtained 28 days after the second AZD1222 dose. These receptors came from an adult who received the AZD1222 COVID-19 vaccine.

V is TRBV5-1 and J is TRBJ1-5; no definite D call. V was pared by 2 bases and J by 3 bases, with 6 bases between. From germline, CDR1 is SGHRS and CDR2 YFSETQ. The CDR3 spans 13 residues. The CDR3 sequence is CASSFGDNQPQHF. CDR3 coding DNA: TGCGCCAGCAGCTTCGGGGACAATCAGCCCCAGCATTTT.

The chain has TRBV5-1 and TRBJ2-3; TRBD2 matches 12 bases. CDR3 size: 17 residues. Per germline, CDR1 SGHRS and CDR2 YFSETQ. Trimming at V came to 0 bases and at J to 2 bases, leaving 4 bases not matched to a gene. The CDR3 region has the DNA TGCGCCAGCAGCTTGGCCAGGACTAGCGGGGACACAGATACGCAGTATTTT. It is translated as CASSLARTSGDTDTQYF. Based on the CDR3 plus reference TRBV5-1 and TRBJ2-3, the full variable domain is KAGVTQTPRYLIKTRGQQVTLSCSPISGHRSVSWYQQTPGQGLQFLFEYFSETQRNKGNFPGRFSGRQFSNSRSEMNVSTLELGDSALYLCASSLARTSGDTDTQYFGPGTRLTVL.

This chain joins TRBV5-1 and TRBJ2-3; 8 nucleotides align to TRBD2. The germline V gene has CDR1 SGHRS and CDR2 YFSETQ. V was pared by 4 bases and J by 1 base, with 2 bases of the junction left unmatched. The CDR3 contains 14 residues. The CDR3 bases are TGCGCCAGCAGCCCGACTAGCGGCACAGATACGCAGTATTTT. This sequence encodes CASSPTSGTDTQYF.

The chain recombines TRBV7-2 with TRBJ2-3, with a weak D call TRBD2 (6 bases). Germline CDR1 is SGHTA and CDR2 is FQGNSA. The CDR3 extends over 13 amino acids. Trimming removed 3 bases from V and 4 bases from J, with 8 bases in between. This CDR3 reads CASSLLAADTQYF. The DNA of the CDR3 is TGTGCCAGCAGCTTGTTAGCGGCAGATACGCAGTATTTT.

The chain recombines TRBV7-9 with TRBJ1-1; unclear D gene. V was pared by 4 bases and J by 10 bases, with 28 bases between. CDR1 and CDR2 (germline): SEHNR, FQNEAQ (reference sequence). CDR3 length: 17 amino acids. CDR3 in DNA: TGTGCCAGCAGCTCGCCGTTGGAGGCCTCTTTGGGTAGCGGAGCTTTCTTT. This encodes CASSSPLEASLGSGAFF.

V gene TRBV7-2 combines with J gene TRBJ2-3; 7 bases match TRBD1. Germline loops: CDR1 SGHTA, CDR2 FQGNSA. V lost 5 bases to trimming and J lost 5 bases; unmatched junction nucleotides: 7. The CDR3 sequence is 14 residues long. The CDR3 spells CASSADRIGDTQYF. CDR3 DNA sequence: TGTGCCAGCAGCGCGGACAGGATAGGAGATACGCAGTATTTT. Complete variable domain (other parts from reference TRBV7-2 and TRBJ2-3): GAGVSQSPSNKVTEKGKDVELRCDPISGHTALYWYRQSLGQGLEFLIYFQGNSAPDKSGLPSDRFSAERTGGSVSTLTIQRTQQEDSAVYLCASSADRIGDTQYFGPGTRLTVL.

V and J are TRBV18 and TRBJ2-3, with TRBD2 as a possible D gene (6 bases). The CDR3 loop spans 15 amino acids. The V gene's germline CDR1 is KGHSH and CDR2 LQKENI. V was pared by 6 bases and J by 4 bases, with 17 bases between. CDR3 bases: TGTGCCAGCTCCCCGGAGGGCCCCATCCCAGATACGCAGTATTTT. This sequence encodes CASSPEGPIPDTQYF.

The gene calls are TRBV7-8 and TRBJ2-7; TRBD2 matches at 11 bases. V trimming: 5 bases; J trimming: 6 bases; junction bases outside the gene matches: 6. Germline V gene data show CDR1 as SGHVS and CDR2 as FQNEAQ. This CDR3 is 14 amino acids long. CDR3 sequence: CASSVLAGGREQYF. The CDR3 coding sequence is TGTGCCAGCAGCGTCCTAGCGGGGGGTCGCGAGCAGTACTTC. Filled out from reference TRBV7-8 and TRBJ2-7, the complete variable domain reads GAGVSQSPRYKVAKRGQDVALRCDPISGHVSLFWYQQALGQGPEFLTYFQNEAQLDKSGLPSDRFFAERPEGSVSTLKIQRTQQEDSAVYLCASSVLAGGREQYFGPGTRLTVT.

J is TRBJ1-4 and V is TRBV25-1, with D unresolved. The CDR3 is 15 amino acids. CDR1 and CDR2 from the germline V gene are MGHDK and SYGVNS. The V and J ends lost 1 base and 6 bases respectively, with 12 bases between them. The CDR3 loop is CASSESRVGHEKLFF. CDR3 nucleotide sequence: TGTGCCAGCAGTGAATCGAGGGTGGGCCATGAAAAACTGTTTTTT. The full variable domain, its missing parts supplied by reference TRBV25-1 and TRBJ1-4, is EADIYQTPRYLVIGTGKKITLECSQTMGHDKMYWYQQDPGMELHLIHYSYGVNSTEKGDLSSESTVSRIRTEHFPLTLESARPSHTSQYLCASSESRVGHEKLFFGSGTQLSVL.

V usage is TRBV19 and J usage is TRBJ2-2; 7 bases are shared with TRBD1. The CDR3 covers 14 residues. In germline, CDR1 is LNHDA, CDR2 SQIVND (reference sequence). V dropped 6 bases and J dropped 7; count of bases not matched to a gene: 8. The CDR3 region has the DNA TGTGCCAGTAGGCCACAGGGGAGAGACGGGGAGCTGTTTTTT. Its translation is CASRPQGRDGELFF.

CDR3 amino acids: CASSHTGGATEAFF. CDR3 in DNA: TGTGCCAGCAGTCATACAGGGGGCGCGACTGAAGCTTTCTTT. This sequence joins TRBV5-4 and TRBJ1-1; 9 bases fit TRBD1. The J segment lost 5 bases and the V segment lost 5 bases, leaving 7 bases of the junction unmatched. CDR1 is SGHNT, CDR2 YYREEE, per germline (reference sequence). CDR3 size: 14 residues.

The chain uses TRBV4-2 and TRBJ2-1; 7 bases align to TRBD1. The germline V gene encodes CDR1 LGHNA and CDR2 YNFKEQ. The CDR3 totals 15 residues. V shed 0 bases and J 9 bases; nucleotides not matched to a gene: 8. In DNA form, the CDR3 reads TGTGCCAGCAGCCAAGACTGGCAAGGGGGCGGTGAGCAGTTCTTC. Translated: CASSQDWQGGGEQFF.

The chain employs TRBV6-6 and TRBJ1-5; no clear D. There are 13 residues in the CDR3. V lost 6 bases and J lost 4, with 10 bases in between. Germline V gene data show CDR1 as MNHNY and CDR2 as SVGAGI (reference sequence). The chain's CDR3 is CASRNHRNQPQHF. In DNA form, the CDR3 reads TGTGCCAGCAGAAACCACCGGAATCAGCCCCAGCATTTT.

This chain uses TRBV28 with TRBJ1-2; no firm D call. In germline, CDR1 is MDHEN, CDR2 SYDVKM. V lost 6 bases, J lost 6 bases, and 11 bases lay in between. CDR3 size: 12 residues. CDR3 DNA: TGTGCCAGCAGCCGACTGAGAAATGGCTACACCTTC. Translating it yields CASSRLRNGYTF.

The rearrangement links TRBV25-1 to TRBJ2-4, with 8 bases that match TRBD2. The CDR3 totals 16 residues. Looked up from germline, CDR1 is MGHDK and CDR2 is SYGVNS. J gave up 2 bases and V 2 bases, and 5 bases lay outside the gene matches. The CDR3 DNA reads as TGTGCCAGCAGTGAAGCCGCGGGGGGACCCAAAAACATTCAGTACTTC. Translation: CASSEAAGGPKNIQYF.

The J gene is TRBJ2-7, the V gene TRBV28; D may be TRBD1 or TRBD2 (5 bases each). Between the trimmed V and J ends, which lost 6 bases and 4 bases, there was a span of 16 bases. Germline CDR1 reads MDHEN; CDR2 reads SYDVKM. The CDR3 has 14 residues. The CDR3 DNA follows: TGTGCCAGCAGCCTTGGGGGTTCTGGGTACGAGCAGTACTTC. Its translation is CASSLGGSGYEQYF.

The genes are TRBV28 and TRBJ2-7; 8 positions match TRBD1. The V gene's germline CDR1 is MDHEN and CDR2 SYDVKM. With 3 bases clipped from V and 7 bases from J, the junction kept 5 bases outside the gene matches. The CDR3 is 13 amino acids. Written as DNA, the CDR3 is TGTGCCAGCAGTTTGACAGGGGAGAGGGAGCAGTACTTC. The encoded protein is CASSLTGEREQYF.

The chain has TRBV4-2 and TRBJ2-7; 7 bases map to TRBD2. Germline V lookup: CDR1 LGHNA, CDR2 YNFKEQ. V was clipped by 1 base and J by 2 bases; unmatched bases: 11. The CDR3 sequence is 17 residues long. CDR3 DNA: TGTGCCAGCAGCCAAGGGTTGAGCGGGGTAATCACCTACGAGCAGTACTTC. This sequence encodes CASSQGLSGVITYEQYF.